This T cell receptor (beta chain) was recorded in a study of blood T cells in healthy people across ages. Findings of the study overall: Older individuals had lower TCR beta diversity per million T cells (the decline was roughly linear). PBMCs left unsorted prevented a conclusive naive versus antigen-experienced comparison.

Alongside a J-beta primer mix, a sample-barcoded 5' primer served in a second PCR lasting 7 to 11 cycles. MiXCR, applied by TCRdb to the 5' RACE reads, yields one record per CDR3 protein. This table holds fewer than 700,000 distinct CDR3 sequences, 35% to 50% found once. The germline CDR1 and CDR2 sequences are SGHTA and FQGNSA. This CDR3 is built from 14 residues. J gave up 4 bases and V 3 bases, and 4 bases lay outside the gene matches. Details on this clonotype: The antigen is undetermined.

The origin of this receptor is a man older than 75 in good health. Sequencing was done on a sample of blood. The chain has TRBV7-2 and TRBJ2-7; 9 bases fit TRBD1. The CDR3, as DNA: TGTGCCAGCAGCTTCACGGGACAGGGTTACGAGCAGTACTTC. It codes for CASSFTGQGYEQYF.